This T cell receptor beta chain was observed in a study of tumor-infiltrating lymphocytes in primary liver carcinoma. They got blood RNA out of unsorted whole blood and also pulled out germline DNA. With regard to this clonotype: A much larger clonotype is one base distant, so this may be a read error.

CDR1 is MNHNS, CDR2 SASEGT, per germline. The CDR3 spans 14 residues. V was pared by 4 bases and J by 6 bases, with 15 bases between. Constant-region priming of about 520 ng total RNA yielded TCR beta cDNA. Library construction for TCR beta comprised three nested multiplex PCR rounds performed with slightly modified ARM-PCR. Primers for the first two PCR rounds were TRBV1-TRBV30 forward primers and a C-beta reverse primer (roughly 10 cycles per round). TCRdb re-derived calls from the multiplex PCR reads in MiXCR, one entry per CDR3 protein. Of about 210,000 distinct CDR3 sequences in the sample, around three fifths are singletons; the top ten hold roughly 7%.

The sample comprised peripheral blood. V usage is TRBV6-1 and J usage is TRBJ1-2, with D tentatively TRBD1 (5 bases). The clonotype comes from an older woman with primary liver carcinoma and hepatitis B virus infection. In DNA form, the CDR3 reads TGTGCCAGCAGTGCCTGCAGGGTTTCAGATGGCTACACCTTC. Translating it yields CASSACRVSDGYTF.